The 10 T cell receptor beta chains below come from one sample, sequenced in a study of type 1 regulatory T cells. Via MiXCR, TCRdb re-called the reads, giving one row per CDR3 protein. The data hold tens of thousands of distinct CDR3 sequences, with 62% observed a single time. These receptors have no identified antigens. Input material: cultured non-Tr1 T cells, either the whole culture or a sorted T cell fraction (not recorded which). The receptors were sampled from a human donor in good health.

This clonotype has only a few counts. Here the CDR3 reads CSARDLAGGTGELFF. DNA of the CDR3: TGCAGTGCTAGAGATCTAGCGGGAGGAACCGGGGAGCTGTTTTTT. J is TRBJ2-2 and V is TRBV20-1, with 11 bases lining up with TRBD2. This CDR3 contains 15 residues. Germline CDR1 reads DFQATT; CDR2 reads SNEGSKA (reference sequence). With V trimmed by 0 bases and J by 5 bases, 2 bases remained unmatched.

This clonotype was seen only a few times. The chain recombines TRBV20-1 with TRBJ2-3; possibly TRBD1 or TRBD2 for D (5 bases each). The CDR3 covers 14 residues. CDR1 is DFQATT, CDR2 SNEGSKA, per germline (reference sequence). V lost 5 bases to trimming and J lost 3 bases, with 15 bases between them. The chain's CDR3 is CSADPGRGTDTQYF. The CDR3 coding sequence is TGCAGTGCTGACCCGGGACGGGGAACAGATACGCAGTATTTT.

The chain employs TRBV10-1 and TRBJ2-7; maybe TRBD2 (5 bases). The CDR3 consists of 14 residues. V dropped 6 bases and J dropped 0 bases, with 12 bases sitting between them. The germline V gene encodes CDR1 WNHNN and CDR2 SYGVQD (reference sequence). This CDR3 is CASSRGGSSYEQYF. CDR3 sequence (DNA): TGCGCCAGCAGCCGAGGAGGAAGCTCCTACGAGCAGTACTTC.

This sequence joins TRBV7-3 and TRBJ2-3; the D is unclear. Germline loops: CDR1 SGHTA, CDR2 FQGTGA. Between the trimmed V and J ends, which lost 2 bases and 4 bases, there was a span of 10 bases. This CDR3 contains 14 residues. In nucleotides, the CDR3 is TGTGCCAGCAGCTTACTTGGGGTGGCAGATACGCAGTATTTT. This encodes CASSLLGVADTQYF.

J is TRBJ2-3 and V is TRBV14; D not resolved. Per the germline V gene, CDR1 is SGHDN and CDR2 is FVKESK. Trimming took off 5 bases at V and 4 bases at J, with 10 bases between the two ends. This CDR3 is built from 13 residues. The CDR3 DNA reads TGTGCCAGCAGCACCCGACCCCCAGATACGCAGTATTTT. Translation: CASSTRPPDTQYF.

The table lists this clonotype with a few counts. V usage is TRBV7-9 and J usage is TRBJ2-1, with 7 bases aligning to TRBD2. CDR3 length: 14 residues. Losses at the gene ends were 4 bases for V and 6 bases for J; bases not matched to a gene: 6. Germline V gene lookup returns CDR1 SEHNR and CDR2 FQNEAQ (reference sequence). This chain's CDR3 is CASSWRVAGNEQFF. The CDR3, as DNA: TGTGCCAGCAGCTGGCGGGTAGCGGGCAATGAGCAGTTCTTC.

This chain links TRBV15 with TRBJ2-1, with TRBD2 identical over 10 bases. The CDR3 sequence is 19 residues long. Germline assignment: CDR1 LNHNV and CDR2 YYDKDF (reference sequence). The V segment lost 0 bases and the J segment 9 bases; nucleotides outside the gene matches: 17. CDR3: CATSRDIGRLAGGRGEQFF. The CDR3 DNA follows: TGTGCCACCAGCAGAGATATCGGCCGTTTAGCGGGAGGCAGGGGTGAGCAGTTCTTC.

The chain uses TRBV5-4 and TRBJ2-2; 10 bases match TRBD1. This CDR3 has 15 amino acids. Germline CDR1 SGHNT, CDR2 YYREEE (reference sequence). The trim removed 4 bases at V and 6 bases at J, leaving 6 bases unmatched. The CDR3 loop reads CASSPTGGNPGELFF. The CDR3 DNA follows: TGTGCCAGCAGCCCGACAGGGGGCAACCCCGGGGAGCTGTTTTTT.

This chain joins TRBV7-2 and TRBJ2-5, with 12 bases fitting TRBD2. Losses at the gene ends were 5 bases for V and 7 bases for J; bases not matched to a gene: 11. The CDR3 length is 16 residues. Germline V CDR1 and CDR2: SGHTA, FQGNSA. This CDR3 reads CASSPETSGSSATQYF. The CDR3 DNA sequence: TGTGCCAGCAGCCCCGAGACTAGCGGGAGTTCCGCGACCCAGTACTTC. The complete variable domain, with remaining parts taken from reference TRBV7-2 and TRBJ2-5, reads GAGVSQSPSNKVTEKGKDVELRCDPISGHTALYWYRQSLGQGLEFLIYFQGNSAPDKSGLPSDRFSAERTGGSVSTLTIQRTQQEDSAVYLCASSPETSGSSATQYFGPGTRLLVL.

This clonotype is classed as medium-sized (0.01 to 0.1%). The chain couples TRBV5-1 to TRBJ1-1; a weak D match, TRBD1 (5 bases). Between the trimmed V and J ends, which lost 0 bases and 11 bases, there was a span of 11 bases. Germline CDR1 and CDR2: SGHRS and YFSETQ. The CDR3 totals 12 residues. The CDR3 spells CASSLVGVEAFF. The CDR3, as DNA: TGCGCCAGCAGCTTGGTGGGGGTAGAGGCTTTCTTT.